These 2 T cell receptor beta chains were all obtained from the same sample, sequenced in a study of blood T cell repertoires in COVID-19. The assay was immunoSEQ multiplex PCR, and TCRdb's table has in-frame clones only and misses some. The sample lists under 45,000 clones; roughly 80% were seen once. The sequenced sample consisted of peripheral blood. The receptors come from a man aged 60 to 69 with active COVID-19.

The chain joins TRBV6-1 to TRBJ2-2; TRBD2 aligns across 7 bases. With V trimmed by 4 bases and J by 1 base, 6 bases remained unmatched. CDR1 and CDR2 from the germline V gene are MNHNS and SASEGT. CDR3 length: 16 amino acids. The CDR3 DNA is TGTGCCAGCAGTGTGACTAGCCGGGGGAACACCGGGGAGCTGTTTTTT. As protein: CASSVTSRGNTGELFF.

The V gene is TRBV7-6, the J gene TRBJ1-4; TRBD1 matches at 7 bases. The CDR3 sequence is 19 residues long. Germline CDR1 reads SGHVS; CDR2 reads FNYEAQ. V lost 5 bases, J lost 3 bases, and 18 bases stayed unmatched. For the CDR3, the DNA is TGTGCCAGCAGCGGTTCCGGGACAGATTCCCTAGGGGCTAATGAAAAACTGTTTTTT. Translating gives CASSGSGTDSLGANEKLFF.